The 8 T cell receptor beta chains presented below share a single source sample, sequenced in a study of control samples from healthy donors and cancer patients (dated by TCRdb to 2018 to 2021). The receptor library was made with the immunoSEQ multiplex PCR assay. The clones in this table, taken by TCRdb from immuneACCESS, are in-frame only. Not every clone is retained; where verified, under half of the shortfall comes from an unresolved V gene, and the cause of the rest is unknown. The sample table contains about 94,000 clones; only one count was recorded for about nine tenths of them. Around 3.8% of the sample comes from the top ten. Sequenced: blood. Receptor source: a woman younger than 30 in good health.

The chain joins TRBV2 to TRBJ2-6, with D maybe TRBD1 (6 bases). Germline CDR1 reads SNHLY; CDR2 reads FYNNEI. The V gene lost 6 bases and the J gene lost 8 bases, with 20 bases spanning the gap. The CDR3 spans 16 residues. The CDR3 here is CASSTQGFLMSNVLTF. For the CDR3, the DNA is TGTGCCAGCAGCACACAGGGTTTTTTAATGTCCAACGTCCTGACTTTC.

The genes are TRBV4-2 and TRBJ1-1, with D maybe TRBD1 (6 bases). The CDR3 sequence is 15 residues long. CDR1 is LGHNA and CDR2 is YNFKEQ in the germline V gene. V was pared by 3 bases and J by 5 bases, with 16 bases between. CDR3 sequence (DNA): TGTGCCAGCAGCCATGACCTACAGGGTGGGACTGAAGCTTTCTTT. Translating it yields CASSHDLQGGTEAFF.

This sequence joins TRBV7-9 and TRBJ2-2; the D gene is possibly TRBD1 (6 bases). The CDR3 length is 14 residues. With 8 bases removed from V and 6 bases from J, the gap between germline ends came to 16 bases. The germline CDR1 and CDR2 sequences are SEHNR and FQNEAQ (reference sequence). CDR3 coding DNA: TGTGCCAGCCCCGGACAGCTGATAGCCGGGGAGCTGTTTTTT. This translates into CASPGQLIAGELFF. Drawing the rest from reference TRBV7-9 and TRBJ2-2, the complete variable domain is DTGVSQNPRHKITKRGQNVTFRCDPISEHNRLYWYRQTLGQGPEFLTYFQNEAQLEKSRLLSDRFSAERPKGSFSTLEIQRTEQGDSAMYLCASPGQLIAGELFFGEGSRLTVL.

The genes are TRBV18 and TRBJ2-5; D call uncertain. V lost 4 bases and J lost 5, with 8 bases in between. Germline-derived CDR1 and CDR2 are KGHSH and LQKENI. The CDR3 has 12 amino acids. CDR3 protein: CASSRQLETQYF. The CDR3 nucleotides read TGTGCCAGCTCACGCCAGCTGGAGACCCAGTACTTC. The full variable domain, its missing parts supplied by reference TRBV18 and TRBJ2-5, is NAGVMQNPRHLVRRRGQEARLRCSPMKGHSHVYWYRQLPEEGLKFMVYLQKENIIDESGMPKERFSAEFPKEGPSILRIQQVVRGDSAAYFCASSRQLETQYFGPGTRLLVL.

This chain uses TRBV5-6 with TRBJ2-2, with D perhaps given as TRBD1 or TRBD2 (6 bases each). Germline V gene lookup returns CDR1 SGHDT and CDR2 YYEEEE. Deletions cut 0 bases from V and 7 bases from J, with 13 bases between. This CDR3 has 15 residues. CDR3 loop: CASSLEGGKSGELFF. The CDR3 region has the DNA TGTGCCAGCAGCTTGGAGGGGGGAAAGAGCGGGGAGCTGTTTTTT.

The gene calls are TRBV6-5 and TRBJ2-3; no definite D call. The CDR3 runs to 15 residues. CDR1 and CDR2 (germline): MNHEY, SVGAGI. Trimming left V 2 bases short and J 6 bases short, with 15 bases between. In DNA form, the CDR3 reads TGTGCCAGCAGTTACGACGACAACCCCTGGGATACGCAGTATTTT. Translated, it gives CASSYDDNPWDTQYF.

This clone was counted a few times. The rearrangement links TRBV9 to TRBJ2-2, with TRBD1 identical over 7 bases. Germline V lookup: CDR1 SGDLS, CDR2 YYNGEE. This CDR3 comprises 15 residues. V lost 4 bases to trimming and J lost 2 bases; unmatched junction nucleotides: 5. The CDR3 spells CASSPNRGNTGELFF. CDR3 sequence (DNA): TGTGCCAGCAGCCCTAACAGGGGAAACACCGGGGAGCTGTTTTTT. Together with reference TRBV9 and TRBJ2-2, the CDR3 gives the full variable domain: DSGVTQTPKHLITATGQRVTLRCSPRSGDLSVYWYQQSLDQGLQFLIQYYNGEERAKGNILERFSAQQFPDLHSELNLSSLELGDSALYFCASSPNRGNTGELFFGEGSRLTVL.

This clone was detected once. The CDR3 reads CASSLADSHEAFF. The CDR3 DNA reads as TGCGCCAGCAGCTTGGCCGACAGCCATGAAGCTTTCTTT. The rearrangement uses TRBV5-1 and TRBJ1-1; a weak D match, TRBD1 (5 bases). The CDR3 contains 13 residues. The V end was cut by 0 bases, the J end by 7 bases, with 10 bases between. Germline lookup yields CDR1 SGHRS and CDR2 YFSETQ.